This passage covers 13 T cell receptor beta chains from one sample sequenced in a study of OX40 agonist ivuxolimab in advanced cancers. The assay was immunoSEQ multiplex PCR, and TCRdb's table has in-frame clones only and misses some. The data hold 50,000 to 65,000 clones, with around 82% observed a single time. The sample was CD4+ or CD8+ T cells sorted from blood, taken in a trial of the OX40 agonist ivuxolimab. The receptors originated from an adult with an advanced solid tumor such as melanoma, head and neck, liver or kidney cancer.

Here the CDR3 reads CASSHRGQPQHF. CDR3 nucleotide sequence: TGTGCCAGCAGCCACCGCGGGCAGCCCCAGCATTTT. The rearrangement joins TRBV7-2 to TRBJ1-5; no firm D call. This CDR3 has 12 residues. Deletions cut 5 bases from V and 7 bases from J, with 9 bases between. The germline CDR1 and CDR2 sequences are SGHTA and FQGNSA.

This clone was counted many times. This rearrangement joins TRBV9 to TRBJ1-2, with 8 bases identical to TRBD1. The CDR3 length is 15 residues. J lost 7 bases, V lost 2 bases, and 10 bases had no gene match. Germline V CDR1 and CDR2: SGDLS, YYNGEE. CDR3 region: CASSVHGTGEGGYTF. CDR3 bases: TGTGCCAGCAGCGTCCATGGGACAGGAGAGGGTGGCTACACCTTC. The variable domain in full, with the rest retrieved from reference TRBV9 and TRBJ1-2, is DSGVTQTPKHLITATGQRVTLRCSPRSGDLSVYWYQQSLDQGLQFLIQYYNGEERAKGNILERFSAQQFPDLHSELNLSSLELGDSALYFCASSVHGTGEGGYTFGSGTRLTVV.

The rearrangement uses TRBV5-1 and TRBJ2-2; 11 bases fit TRBD1. The germline CDR1 and CDR2 sequences are SGHRS and YFSETQ. CDR3 length equals 16 residues. V lost 4 bases, J lost 6 bases, and 8 bases stayed unmatched. This CDR3 reads CASSPGQGAGAGELFF. The DNA for the CDR3 is TGCGCCAGCAGCCCCGGACAGGGGGCTGGGGCCGGGGAGCTGTTTTTT.

The CDR3 DNA is TGCGCCAGCAGCTTGGAAGGGGTCAGCTATGGCTACACCTTC. Translation: CASSLEGVSYGYTF. V usage is TRBV5-1 and J usage is TRBJ1-2; a weak D match, TRBD1 (5 bases). The V gene lost 0 bases and the J gene lost 4 bases, with 10 bases spanning the gap. CDR1 is SGHRS and CDR2 is YFSETQ in the germline V gene. The CDR3 spans 14 residues.

This rearrangement joins TRBV7-9 to TRBJ1-1, with TRBD1 identical over 12 bases. This CDR3 region has 15 residues. Germline CDR1 reads SEHNR; CDR2 reads FQNEAQ (reference sequence). V lost 4 bases and J lost 9; bases outside the gene matches: 9. CDR3 sequence (DNA): TGTGCCAGCAGCTCCTCGGGGACAGGGGGCATGCAAGCTTTCTTT. Amino acids: CASSSSGTGGMQAFF.

The chain recombines TRBV15 with TRBJ2-1; TRBD2 agrees at 10 bases. V lost 0 bases, J lost 9 bases, and 8 bases stayed unmatched. The CDR3 has 16 residues. Germline CDR1 reads LNHNV; CDR2 reads YYDKDF (reference sequence). The CDR3 bases are TGTGCCACCAGCAGAGATAGGCTAGCGGGGGCGGGTGAGCAGTTCTTC. Amino acid sequence: CATSRDRLAGAGEQFF.

The chain has TRBV4-1 and TRBJ1-2, with 7 nucleotides matching TRBD1. Per germline, CDR1 MGHRA and CDR2 YSYEKL. The trim removed 0 bases at V and 8 bases at J, leaving 9 bases unmatched. The CDR3 covers 15 residues. Here the CDR3 reads CASSQEPTGVRGYTF. The CDR3 DNA reads as TGCGCCAGCAGCCAAGAACCCACAGGGGTCCGAGGCTACACCTTC.

The chain employs TRBV6-1 and TRBJ2-7; D is perhaps TRBD1 or TRBD2 (6 bases each). V lost 6 bases, J lost 9 bases, and 21 bases lay in between. The CDR3 is 14 residues long. CDR1 is MNHNS and CDR2 is SASEGT in the germline V gene. The CDR3 nucleotides are TGTGCCAGCAGCATATCTCCAACGGGGGCACGGCAGTACTTC. Translation gives CASSISPTGARQYF.

V is TRBV18 and J is TRBJ2-7; D is unclear. V was shortened by 3 bases and J by 1 base, with 16 bases between the two germline ends. CDR1 is KGHSH and CDR2 is LQKENI in the germline V gene. The CDR3 covers 16 residues. Written as DNA, the CDR3 is TGTGCCAGCTCACCCTTAGCCCGTAAAGGGTCCTACGAGCAGTACTTC. Encoded protein: CASSPLARKGSYEQYF.

The J gene is TRBJ1-4, the V gene TRBV4-2; D is possibly TRBD1 (6 bases). The CDR3 spans 14 residues. The germline V and J ends were trimmed by 5 bases and 10 bases, with 17 bases remaining between them. From germline, CDR1 is LGHNA and CDR2 YNFKEQ. CDR3 protein: CASSSSGAGAKLFF. CDR3 DNA sequence: TGTGCCAGCAGCTCCTCGGGGGCCGGCGCAAAACTGTTTTTT.

This chain joins TRBV9 and TRBJ2-7; 7 nucleotides line up with TRBD1. Losses at the gene ends were 0 bases for V and 5 bases for J; bases not matched to a gene: 8. CDR3 length: 15 amino acids. Germline V gene sequence: CDR1 SGDLS, CDR2 YYNGEE. Written as DNA, the CDR3 is TGTGCCAGCAGCGTAGAAGGAAGGGGGCGCGACGAGCAGTACTTC. Translation: CASSVEGRGRDEQYF.

The V call is TRBV10-2, the J call TRBJ1-2; D unresolved. The CDR3 sequence is 13 residues long. The germline V gene has CDR1 WSHSY and CDR2 SAAADI. Trimming pared 0 bases from V and 6 bases from J, leaving 8 bases between. The CDR3 DNA is TGCGCCAGCAGTGAGTCCCCGGACCATGGCTACACCTTC. Encoded protein: CASSESPDHGYTF.

The chain has TRBV11-2 and TRBJ1-1; no clear D. Germline V gene sequence: CDR1 SGHAT, CDR2 FQNNGV. Trimming cost V 5 bases and J 4 bases, with 23 bases left between them. The CDR3 consists of 17 residues. The CDR3 sequence is CASSLGIFGITSTEAFF. In DNA form, the CDR3 reads TGTGCCAGCAGCCTGGGGATTTTTGGGATTACGAGCACTGAAGCTTTCTTT. Looking up the rest from reference TRBV11-2 and TRBJ1-1 gives the full variable domain: EAGVAQSPRYKIIEKRQSVAFWCNPISGHATLYWYQQILGQGPKLLIQFQNNGVVDDSQLPKDRFSAERLKGVDSTLKIQPAKLEDSAVYLCASSLGIFGITSTEAFFGQGTRLTVV.